Described below is a single TCR beta chain sequence and its context. Between the trimmed V and J ends, which lost 3 bases and 4 bases, there was a span of 16 bases. The CDR3 runs to 15 residues. CDR1 and CDR2 (germline): DFQATT, SNEGSKA (reference sequence). This sample was included in a study of blood T cell repertoires in COVID-19. In the study overall: The United States, Italy and Spain supplied acute and convalescent COVID-19 samples. T cells, B-cell-depleted T cells, or PBMCs supplied cDNA or gDNA.

Authors' data handling: For nucleated cells, counts were estimated from reference gene primer amplification. Assay used: immunoSEQ multiplex PCR; TCRdb lists only in-frame clones, some missing. That table is the source of V, J and clone size, and D and trimming were worked out from the DNA. The data show under 90,000 clones, around 80% seen once. The chain combines TRBV20-1 with TRBJ1-5; D is perhaps TRBD1 (5 bases). This TCR was recovered from a human donor in a cohort sampled during active COVID-19. The sample taken for sequencing was peripheral blood. CDR3 DNA sequence: TGCAGTGCTAGTGGACACCCACCTCGGAATCAGCCCCAGCATTTT. The encoded protein is CSASGHPPRNQPQHF.